This entry describes one T cell receptor (beta chain). A much more abundant neighbour one base away suggests this may be a read error. Looked up from germline, CDR1 is MDHEN and CDR2 is SYDVKM. CDR3 length equals 14 residues. The template, about 540 ng total RNA, yielded TCR beta cDNA made with a constant-region primer. Three nested multiplex PCR rounds, a slightly modified ARM-PCR, produced the libraries for TCR beta. Running roughly 10 cycles apiece, the first two PCR rounds relied on TRBV1-TRBV30 forward primers together with a C-beta reverse primer. Using its own MiXCR run on the multiplex PCR reads, TCRdb lists one record per CDR3 protein. The table has more than 70,000 distinct CDR3 sequences, around 70% seen once. This sample is drawn from a study of tumor-infiltrating lymphocytes in primary liver carcinoma. For each extraction, RNA and DNA were obtained together from about 20-30 mg of unsorted bulk tissue.

The sequencing sample was made of liver tumor tissue from sampling region 1. Subset indicated: tumor region T1, superior pole. The sequence was collected from a man in his forties or fifties with primary liver carcinoma and hepatitis B virus infection. The chain links TRBV28 to TRBJ2-5; a weak D match, TRBD2 (5 bases). CDR3 DNA: TGTGCCAGCAGCCCTGGCGGTGTAAGGGAGACCCACTACTTC. Translated: CASSPGGVRETHYF.